The 20 T cell receptor beta chains below come from one sample, sequenced in a study of spatial heterogeneity in lung cancer. TCRdb called the 5' RACE reads again in MiXCR, with one record for every CDR3 protein. The data contain roughly 80,000 distinct CDR3 sequences, 8% of them singletons. The sample's time point: sample taken at primary tumor resection. The input for sequencing was PBMCs, taken at surgery. The receptor source for this set is a male donor with early-stage non-small cell lung cancer.

This clonotype was found many times. V usage is TRBV28 and J usage is TRBJ2-3; D unclear. Per germline, CDR1 MDHEN and CDR2 SYDVKM. Trimming left V 7 bases short and J 2 bases short, with 4 bases between. The CDR3 consists of 11 residues. CDR3 protein: CASTTTDTQYF. CDR3 coding DNA: TGTGCCAGCACTACCACAGATACGCAGTATTTT.

There are many counts of this clonotype. The chain employs TRBV6-6 and TRBJ2-1; 7 nucleotides align to TRBD2. After removal of 4 bases from V and 6 bases from J, the junction contained 15 bases not matched to a gene. Germline values: CDR1 MNHNY, CDR2 SVGAGI (reference sequence). CDR3 length equals 17 residues. CDR3 region: CASSSSSRTSLRNEQFF. The CDR3 DNA reads as TGTGCCAGCAGTTCCTCCTCTCGGACTAGTCTTCGCAATGAGCAGTTCTTC.

Many counts were recorded for this clonotype. V and J are TRBV28 and TRBJ1-5; D unresolved. This CDR3 region has 12 residues. In germline, CDR1 is MDHEN, CDR2 SYDVKM. V shed 2 bases and J shed 7 bases, with 6 bases lying between them. This chain's CDR3 is CASSLLGQPQHF. As DNA, the CDR3 is TGTGCCAGCAGTTTACTTGGACAGCCCCAGCATTTT.

V gene TRBV4-3 combines with J gene TRBJ1-5; D unresolved. The CDR3 sequence is 15 residues long. The V and J ends lost 3 bases and 0 bases respectively, with 9 bases between them. CDR1 is LGHNA and CDR2 is YSLEER in the germline V gene. CDR3 bases: TGCGCCAGCAGCCAGACTCTGGCTAGCAATCAGCCCCAGCATTTT. Translation: CASSQTLASNQPQHF.

This clonotype was picked up many times. This sequence joins TRBV27 and TRBJ2-7, with D perhaps TRBD1 (6 bases). Germline loops: CDR1 MNHEY, CDR2 SMNVEV (reference sequence). CDR3 length equals 14 residues. Trimming took 3 bases from V and 0 from J, leaving 9 bases between them. The CDR3 coding sequence is TGTGCCAGCAGTTTGGACAGATACTCCTACGAGCAGTACTTC. Translated, it gives CASSLDRYSYEQYF.

This clonotype has a handful of counts. The chain links TRBV29-1 to TRBJ2-5, with 11 positions matching TRBD2. Per germline, CDR1 SQVTM and CDR2 ANQGSEA. V shed 7 bases and J 4 bases; nucleotides not matched to a gene: 14. The CDR3 loop spans 16 amino acids. The CDR3 DNA reads as TGCAGCGCCGCCGGGACTAGCGGAGGAGGAGGAGAGACCCAGTACTTC. Encoded protein: CSAAGTSGGGGETQYF.

This clonotype was seen many times. The rearrangement links TRBV12-3 or TRBV12-4 to TRBJ1-5; D is unclear. The ends were cut back, 6 bases at V and 6 bases at J, with 9 bases in the middle. The CDR3 is 12 residues long. The CDR3 is CASSLGLQPQHF. The CDR3, as DNA: TGTGCCAGCAGCCTTGGGCTTCAGCCCCAGCATTTT.

The chain links TRBV19 to TRBJ1-5, with 7 bases identical to TRBD1. Per germline, CDR1 LNHDA and CDR2 SQIVND (reference sequence). V shed 7 bases and J 4 bases; nucleotides not matched to a gene: 4. This CDR3 comprises 13 residues. CDR3 protein: CASTDRSNQPQHF. CDR3 sequence (DNA): TGTGCCAGTACGGACAGGTCGAATCAGCCCCAGCATTTT. The variable domain in full, completed from reference TRBV19 and TRBJ1-5, reads DGGITQSPKYLFRKEGQNVTLSCEQNLNHDAMYWYRQDPGQGLRLIYYSQIVNDFQKGDIAEGYSVSREKKESFPLTVTSAQKNPTAFYLCASTDRSNQPQHFGDGTRLSIL.

This clonotype was detected ten times or more. This chain uses TRBV5-1 with TRBJ1-6; D gene uncertain. The CDR3 has 15 residues. With 0 bases removed from V and 11 bases from J, the gap between germline ends came to 15 bases. The germline V gene encodes CDR1 SGHRS and CDR2 YFSETQ. The CDR3 reads CASSLEVRSGAPLHF. DNA for the CDR3: TGCGCCAGCAGCTTGGAAGTCCGCTCCGGCGCACCCCTCCACTTT.

This clonotype was counted at least ten times. The chain has TRBV18 and TRBJ1-1, with D possibly TRBD1 on 6 matching bases. CDR1 and CDR2 (germline): KGHSH, LQKENI. The ends were cut back, 0 bases at V and 10 bases at J, with 27 bases in the middle. The CDR3 extends over 18 amino acids. The CDR3 protein is CASSPPGTLQLGHRLAFF. In nucleotides, the CDR3 is TGTGCCAGCTCACCACCAGGGACACTTCAGCTCGGGCACAGGTTAGCTTTCTTT.

V usage is TRBV12-3 or TRBV12-4 and J usage is TRBJ2-1; 11 bases align to TRBD2. The CDR3 is 15 amino acids. Germline trimming cut 6 bases from V and 4 bases from J; bases unmatched to any gene: 5. CDR3 protein: CASRTGLAAYNEQFF. The DNA of the CDR3 is TGTGCCAGCAGGACGGGACTAGCGGCTTACAATGAGCAGTTCTTC.

Only a few counts were recorded for this clonotype. This chain connects TRBV19 to TRBJ2-3, with D perhaps matching TRBD1 (6 bases). The CDR3 loop spans 19 amino acids. Per the germline V gene, CDR1 is LNHDA and CDR2 is SQIVND (reference sequence). V lost 6 bases and J lost 4, with 29 bases in between. The CDR3: CASSISGITGIGRADTQYF. The CDR3 region has the DNA TGTGCCAGTAGCATCTCGGGCATAACAGGGATCGGTAGGGCAGATACGCAGTATTTT. The full variable domain, completed using reference TRBV19 and TRBJ2-3, is DGGITQSPKYLFRKEGQNVTLSCEQNLNHDAMYWYRQDPGQGLRLIYYSQIVNDFQKGDIAEGYSVSREKKESFPLTVTSAQKNPTAFYLCASSISGITGIGRADTQYFGPGTRLTVL.

In its sample, this clonotype was seen a few times. V and J are TRBV5-6 and TRBJ1-2, with a tentative D call TRBD1 (5 bases). Germline CDR1 SGHDT, CDR2 YYEEEE. The CDR3 loop spans 12 amino acids. Trimming shortened V by 3 bases and J by 6 bases, and 9 bases separated the two germline ends. CDR3 sequence: CASSWGTNGYTF. DNA for the CDR3: TGTGCCAGCAGCTGGGGGACGAATGGCTACACCTTC.

This chain joins TRBV27 and TRBJ2-2; tentative D call: TRBD2 (6 bases). There are 16 residues in the CDR3. Trimming took off 8 bases at V and 4 bases at J, with 20 bases between the two ends. Germline assignment: CDR1 MNHEY and CDR2 SMNVEV (reference sequence). The CDR3 protein is CASGLAGQLITGELFF. The CDR3 DNA follows: TGTGCCAGCGGACTTGCGGGGCAGCTGATCACCGGGGAGCTGTTTTTT.

This clonotype has more than one count but fewer than ten. This chain links TRBV20-1 with TRBJ2-5, with 11 bases aligning to TRBD2. After removal of 3 bases from V and 4 bases from J, the junction contained 13 bases not matched to a gene. Germline-derived CDR1 and CDR2 are DFQATT and SNEGSKA (reference sequence). The CDR3 consists of 17 residues. The CDR3 sequence is CSARDVLAGAGGETQYF. The CDR3, as DNA: TGCAGTGCTAGGGACGTACTAGCGGGAGCTGGAGGAGAGACCCAGTACTTC.

The chain has TRBV6-5 and TRBJ2-1; D is unresolved. CDR1 and CDR2 from the germline V gene are MNHEY and SVGAGI. The CDR3 is 13 amino acids. V lost 5 bases and J 7 bases, leaving 12 bases between the germline ends. The CDR3 here is CASSRRGGNEQFF. The CDR3 DNA is TGTGCCAGCAGTCGCCGAGGCGGTAATGAGCAGTTCTTC.

V usage is TRBV9 and J usage is TRBJ2-3; D is perhaps TRBD1 (5 bases). The germline CDR1 and CDR2 sequences are SGDLS and YYNGEE. The V end lost 0 bases, the J end lost 6 bases, and 14 bases lay between the germline ends. The length of the CDR3 is 15 residues. CDR3 amino acids: CASSVGRAPMDTQYF. Written as DNA, the CDR3 is TGTGCCAGCAGCGTAGGCAGGGCGCCAATGGATACGCAGTATTTT.

This clonotype has ten or more counts. This chain connects TRBV11-3 to TRBJ2-1, with TRBD2 identical over 10 bases. CDR1 SGHNT and CDR2 YENEEA come from the germline V gene. The junction had 9 bases not matched to a gene; V was cut back by 8 bases and J by 8 bases. The CDR3 runs to 14 residues. The CDR3 protein is CASSQAGGWHEQFF. For the CDR3, the DNA is TGTGCCAGCTCTCAAGCGGGAGGGTGGCATGAGCAGTTCTTC. Based on the CDR3 plus reference TRBV11-3 and TRBJ2-1, the full variable domain is EAGVVQSPRYKIIEKKQPVAFWCNPISGHNTLYWYLQNLGQGPELLIRYENEEAVDDSQLPKDRFSAERLKGVDSTLKIQPAELGDSAVYLCASSQAGGWHEQFFGPGTRLTVL.

In its sample, this clonotype was seen many times. The rearrangement joins TRBV7-2 to TRBJ1-6, with D maybe TRBD1 (6 bases). V was clipped by 6 bases and J by 8 bases, with 14 bases between them. The germline V gene has CDR1 SGHTA and CDR2 FQGNSA. This CDR3 region has 14 residues. The CDR3 sequence: CASRGAGGDSPLHF. In nucleotides, the CDR3 is TGTGCCAGCAGGGGGGCTGGAGGGGATTCACCCCTCCACTTT.

The chain carries TRBV29-1 and TRBJ2-1; unclear D gene. The CDR3 has 12 residues. CDR1 is SQVTM, CDR2 ANQGSEA, per germline. The V gene lost 7 bases and the J gene lost 8 bases, with 15 bases spanning the gap. The CDR3: CSASASGDEQFF. CDR3 coding DNA: TGCAGCGCTTCCGCGTCGGGCGATGAGCAGTTCTTC.